A single sample gave rise to the 23 T cell receptor beta chains below, sequenced in a study of blood T cell repertoires in COVID-19 (TCRdb year 2020). Receptors were amplified or captured by the immunoSEQ multiplex PCR assay. Not all clones reach the TCRdb copy of this immuneACCESS table, which keeps in-frame sequences only. Checked studies attribute under half of the gap to unresolved V genes and leave the rest unexplained. For this sample there are about 170,000 clones; around 74% appear just once. The ten top clones hold 2.5% to 3% of the sample. The sequenced sample consisted of peripheral blood. All receptors come from a woman older than 75 with acute or convalescent COVID-19.

The chain couples TRBV7-3 to TRBJ2-1; 8 nucleotides agree with TRBD2. CDR3 length: 17 amino acids. The germline CDR1 and CDR2 sequences are SGHTA and FQGTGA. Trimming removed 0 bases from V and 8 bases from J; junction bases left unmatched: 12. CDR3 DNA: TGTGCCAGCAGCTTAACGGCCGGGACTAGTGGCGTGGATGAGCAGTTCTTC. It translates to CASSLTAGTSGVDEQFF.

This chain joins TRBV28 and TRBJ1-5; perhaps TRBD1 as D (6 bases). Deletions cut 6 bases from V and 5 bases from J, with 11 bases between. The CDR3 sequence is 13 residues long. Germline CDR1 is MDHEN and CDR2 is SYDVKM. CDR3 in DNA: TGTGCCAGCAGAATCAACAGGGATCAGCCCCAGCATTTT. It translates to CASRINRDQPQHF.

The gene calls are TRBV4-3 and TRBJ2-4; 7 bases map to TRBD2. J lost 7 bases, V lost 1 base, and 10 bases had no gene match. CDR3 size: 16 residues. Germline V lookup: CDR1 LGHNA, CDR2 YSLEER. CDR3 nucleotides: TGCGCCAGCAGCCAAGTGGGGCGGGGGTCCCGGAACATTCAGTACTTC. As protein: CASSQVGRGSRNIQYF.

The chain uses TRBV5-1 and TRBJ2-7; D possibly corresponds to TRBD2 (6 bases). This CDR3 contains 15 residues. Germline-derived CDR1 and CDR2 are SGHRS and YFSETQ. Trimming stripped 0 bases from V and 2 bases from J, with 12 bases between. The CDR3 region has the DNA TGCGCCAGCAGCTTGGGGGTTGGAGGGCCCTACGAGCAGTACTTC. Its translation is CASSLGVGGPYEQYF.

The genes are TRBV24-1 and TRBJ2-1; TRBD2 aligns across 11 bases. The CDR3 contains 14 residues. Germline V gives CDR1 KGHDR, CDR2 SFDVKD. V was clipped by 9 bases and J by 8 bases; unmatched bases: 8. The CDR3 sequence is CATRTGTSGDEQFF. CDR3 nucleotides: TGTGCCACCCGTACCGGGACTAGCGGCGATGAGCAGTTCTTC.

This rearrangement joins TRBV28 to TRBJ1-5; D call uncertain. The V end lost 3 bases, the J end lost 6 bases, and 12 bases lay between the germline ends. Germline CDR1 and CDR2: MDHEN and SYDVKM. CDR3 length equals 14 residues. CDR3 loop: CASSFGRISQPQHF. For the CDR3, the DNA is TGTGCCAGCAGTTTTGGCAGGATAAGTCAGCCCCAGCATTTT.

This sequence joins TRBV5-1 and TRBJ2-7, with D perhaps matching TRBD1 (6 bases). The germline gives CDR1 SGHRS, CDR2 YFSETQ. This CDR3 is 13 amino acids long. Trimming left V 0 bases short and J 4 bases short, with 8 bases between. The CDR3, as DNA: TGCGCCAGCAGCTTGGGGACAGTATACGAGCAGTACTTC. Its translation: CASSLGTVYEQYF.

The CDR3 region has the DNA TGTGCCAGCAAAATGACTAGCGGCCATTGGGATACGCAGTATTTT. Residues: CASKMTSGHWDTQYF. V and J are TRBV6-5 and TRBJ2-3; 9 nucleotides agree with TRBD2. The CDR3 consists of 15 residues. V shed 7 bases, J shed 6 bases, and the junction held 11 bases outside the gene matches. The germline V gene has CDR1 MNHEY and CDR2 SVGAGI.

The chain is built from TRBV2 and TRBJ2-7; D ambiguous. CDR3 length equals 15 residues. From germline, CDR1 is SNHLY and CDR2 FYNNEI. V lost 1 base, J lost 0 bases, and 10 bases lay in between. CDR3 DNA sequence: TGTGCCAGCAGTGAAGATGCGGCGAGCTCCTACGAGCAGTACTTC. Translation: CASSEDAASSYEQYF.

V gene TRBV3-1 (or the pseudogene TRBV3-2) combines with J gene TRBJ2-1; TRBD2 agrees at 7 bases. Germline V gene data show CDR1 as LGHDT and CDR2 as YNNKEL (reference sequence). V shed 4 bases and J 7 bases; nucleotides not matched to a gene: 10. The CDR3 loop spans 15 amino acids. The CDR3 DNA reads as TGTGCCAGCAGCCCCCCTTCGGGTAGCGGGAATGAGCAGTTCTTC. Encoded protein: CASSPPSGSGNEQFF.

The chain is built from TRBV5-1 and TRBJ2-5; TRBD2 matches 10 bases. The junction had 6 bases not matched to a gene; V was cut back by 2 bases and J by 5 bases. The CDR3 sequence is 15 residues long. Germline V CDR1 and CDR2: SGHRS, YFSETQ. The CDR3 loop reads CASSLASGRGETQYF. The CDR3 nucleotides read TGCGCCAGCAGCTTAGCTAGCGGGAGAGGGGAGACCCAGTACTTC.

The J gene is TRBJ2-1, the V gene TRBV6-5; the match to TRBD2 covers 9 bases. The germline V gene has CDR1 MNHEY and CDR2 SVGAGI. J gave up 6 bases and V 5 bases, and 5 bases lay outside the gene matches. CDR3 length: 14 amino acids. The CDR3 loop is CASSPGTSINEQFF. The DNA for the CDR3 is TGTGCCAGCAGTCCCGGGACTAGCATCAATGAGCAGTTCTTC.

This clone was observed once. The rearrangement links TRBV29-1 to TRBJ1-1; 8 bases fit TRBD1. The CDR3 consists of 13 residues. Germline values: CDR1 SQVTM, CDR2 ANQGSEA. Trimming cost V 7 bases and J 7 bases; bases outside gene matches: 11. The CDR3 loop is CSAGQGHSFEAFF. In DNA form, the CDR3 reads TGCAGCGCCGGACAGGGCCACTCCTTTGAAGCTTTCTTT.

V and J are TRBV2 and TRBJ1-5; the D is unclear. With 4 bases removed from V and 0 bases from J, the gap between germline ends came to 10 bases. This CDR3 spans 15 amino acids. The germline CDR1 and CDR2 sequences are SNHLY and FYNNEI. The CDR3, as DNA: TGTGCCAGCAGTGGAGGGTATTATAGCAATCAGCCCCAGCATTTT. Protein product: CASSGGYYSNQPQHF.

This clone was detected once. The chain uses TRBV27 and TRBJ1-3; tentatively, D is TRBD1 (6 bases). Germline-derived CDR1 and CDR2 are MNHEY and SMNVEV (reference sequence). This CDR3 region has 14 residues. V was trimmed by 5 bases and J by 0 bases, leaving 8 bases between them. CDR3 in amino acids: CASSRGGSGNTIYF. The CDR3 DNA follows: TGTGCCAGCAGTCGAGGGGGCTCTGGAAACACCATATATTTT.

V and J are TRBV28 and TRBJ2-7; TRBD1 matches 10 bases. CDR3 size: 15 residues. Per the germline V gene, CDR1 is MDHEN and CDR2 is SYDVKM. V lost 2 bases to trimming and J lost 3 bases; unmatched junction nucleotides: 4. This CDR3 reads CASSLIGTGDYEQYF. As DNA, the CDR3 is TGTGCCAGCAGTTTAATCGGGACAGGGGACTACGAGCAGTACTTC.

The rearrangement uses TRBV7-2 and TRBJ2-4; 7 positions agree with TRBD1. Germline V CDR1 and CDR2: SGHTA, FQGNSA. The CDR3 consists of 14 residues. V lost 9 bases and J lost 9; bases outside the gene matches: 14. The CDR3 here is CASDEGQINGIQYF. CDR3 coding DNA: TGTGCCAGTGATGAGGGACAGATTAATGGCATTCAGTACTTC.

The DNA of the CDR3 is TGCGCCAGCAGGCTAGCGGGAGAGAGCTCCTACGAGCAGTACTTC. Residues: CASRLAGESSYEQYF. The rearrangement uses TRBV5-1 and TRBJ2-7, with 10 positions matching TRBD2. The CDR3 spans 15 residues. Germline loops: CDR1 SGHRS, CDR2 YFSETQ. Unmatched junction bases numbered 5, after V lost 5 bases and J lost 0 bases. Using reference TRBV5-1 and TRBJ2-7 for the parts outside the CDR3, the full variable domain is KAGVTQTPRYLIKTRGQQVTLSCSPISGHRSVSWYQQTPGQGLQFLFEYFSETQRNKGNFPGRFSGRQFSNSRSEMNVSTLELGDSALYLCASRLAGESSYEQYFGPGTRLTVT.

CDR3 sequence (DNA): TGTGCCAGCAGCCCCTCAGGGGGCACGACAGATACGCAGTATTTT. Residues: CASSPSGGTTDTQYF. The rearrangement uses TRBV11-2 and TRBJ2-3; 8 bases are shared with TRBD1. The V and J ends lost 5 bases and 3 bases, in that order; junction bases with no gene match: 7. The CDR3 is 15 amino acids. The germline gives CDR1 SGHAT, CDR2 FQNNGV.

The chain joins TRBV6-5 to TRBJ2-2, with 9 bases matching TRBD2. Per germline, CDR1 MNHEY and CDR2 SVGAGI. The CDR3 has 15 amino acids. The trim removed 6 bases at V and 3 bases at J, leaving 5 bases unmatched. CDR3 amino acids: CASRMTSGYTGELFF. The CDR3 DNA follows: TGTGCCAGCAGAATGACTAGCGGCTACACCGGGGAGCTGTTTTTT.

J is TRBJ1-6 and V is TRBV7-2; perhaps TRBD1 as D (6 bases). Trimming cost V 4 bases and J 14 bases, with 18 bases left between them. The CDR3 runs 14 residues. In germline, CDR1 is SGHTA, CDR2 FQGNSA. CDR3 DNA: TGTGCCAGCAGCTCACCCTTTCAGGGGTCCTCCCTCCACTTT. Protein product: CASSSPFQGSSLHF. Supplemented by reference TRBV7-2 and TRBJ1-6, the full variable domain reads GAGVSQSPSNKVTEKGKDVELRCDPISGHTALYWYRQSLGQGLEFLIYFQGNSAPDKSGLPSDRFSAERTGGSVSTLTIQRTQQEDSAVYLCASSSPFQGSSLHFGNGTRLTVT.

CDR3 protein: CASSHYRGRQPQHF. Here the CDR3 DNA reads TGTGCCAGCAGCCATTACAGGGGCCGGCAGCCCCAGCATTTT. The chain uses TRBV21-1 and TRBJ1-5; the table's TRBD1 call for D was not verified on the DNA. TRBV21-1 is reported as a pseudogene. The CDR3 has 14 residues.

J is TRBJ1-2 and V is TRBV27, with 7 nucleotides matching TRBD1. The CDR3 runs 13 residues. With V trimmed by 5 bases and J by 5 bases, 5 bases remained unmatched. The germline CDR1 and CDR2 sequences are MNHEY and SMNVEV (reference sequence). This chain's CDR3 is CASSEGQYYGYTF. The CDR3 bases are TGTGCCAGCAGTGAGGGACAGTATTATGGCTACACCTTC.